The text below deals with one TCR beta chain. Trimming cost V 2 bases and J 2 bases, with 12 bases left between them. This CDR3 has 15 residues. The germline V gene has CDR1 SGHNT and CDR2 YENEEA. In the study's own analysis: Estimation of nucleated cell counts relied on the amplification of reference gene primers. Profiled with immunoSEQ multiplex PCR; TCRdb holds only in-frame clones, not every one. The V and J calls and clone size come from that table; D and trimming were worked out from the DNA. This table holds about 160,000 clones, roughly 85% found once. This sample was taken from a study of blood T cell repertoires in COVID-19. Overall study context: Some COVID-19 samples were acute and others convalescent; all came from the United States, Italy and Spain. Sample material is recorded as cDNA or gDNA derived from T cells, B-cell-depleted T cells, or PBMCs.

This sequence originates from a human donor with acute or convalescent COVID-19. The donor label of this sample is uncertain. J is TRBJ1-1 and V is TRBV11-3; unclear D gene. The sequenced material came from peripheral blood. CDR3 coding DNA: TGTGCCAGCAGCTTAATAGACACAAAAAACACTGAAGCTTTCTTT. It encodes CASSLIDTKNTEAFF.